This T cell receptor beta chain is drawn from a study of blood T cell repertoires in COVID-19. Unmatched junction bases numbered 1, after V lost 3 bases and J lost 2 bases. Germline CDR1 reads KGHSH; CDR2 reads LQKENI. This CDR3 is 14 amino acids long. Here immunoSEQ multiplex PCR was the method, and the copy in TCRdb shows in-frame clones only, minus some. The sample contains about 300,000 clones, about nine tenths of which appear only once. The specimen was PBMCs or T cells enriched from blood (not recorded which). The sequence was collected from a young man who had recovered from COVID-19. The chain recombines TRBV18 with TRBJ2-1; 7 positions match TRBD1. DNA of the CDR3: TGTGCCAGCTCACCCGGGACAGCCTACAATGAGCAGTTCTTC. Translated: CASSPGTAYNEQFF.